A selection of T cell receptor beta chains follows, all from one sample in a study of T cells in Graves' hyperthyroidism and ophthalmopathy. MiXCR was run by TCRdb on the multiplex PCR reads, yielding one entry per CDR3 protein. This table holds almost 350,000 distinct CDR3 sequences, 18% found once. The sample comprised blood. The receptors derive from a woman between 40 and 55 years old with Graves' ophthalmopathy. CDR3s include the opening cysteine and the closing phenylalanine or tryptophan. Fields, in order: J gene, CDR3 length, V gene, CDR3 protein.

>TRBJ1-1|12|TRBV28
CASRHDPVGAFF
>TRBJ1-5|15|TRBV28
CASSFIGDSNQPQHF
>TRBJ2-5|13|TRBV11-1
CASSPTGAGTQYF
>TRBJ1-1|11|TRBV5-6
CASLGRSEAFF
>TRBJ2-5|11|TRBV12-3/TRBV12-4
CASRQGETQYF
>TRBJ2-7|15|TRBV6-5
CASRRITTSRYEQYF
>TRBJ1-3|15|TRBV28
CASSLPRTGGNTIYF
>TRBJ1-1|16|TRBV7-8
CASTEGRGRIKTEAFF
>TRBJ2-5|15|TRBV7-2
CASRPGQALQETQYF
>TRBJ1-2|14|TRBV9
CASSAEVGVYGYTF
>TRBJ2-5|14|TRBV24-1
CATSGGGSQETQYF
>TRBJ2-7|15|TRBV4-1
CASSQDLVVTYEQYF
>TRBJ2-5|15|TRBV18
CASSPDSRKKETQYF